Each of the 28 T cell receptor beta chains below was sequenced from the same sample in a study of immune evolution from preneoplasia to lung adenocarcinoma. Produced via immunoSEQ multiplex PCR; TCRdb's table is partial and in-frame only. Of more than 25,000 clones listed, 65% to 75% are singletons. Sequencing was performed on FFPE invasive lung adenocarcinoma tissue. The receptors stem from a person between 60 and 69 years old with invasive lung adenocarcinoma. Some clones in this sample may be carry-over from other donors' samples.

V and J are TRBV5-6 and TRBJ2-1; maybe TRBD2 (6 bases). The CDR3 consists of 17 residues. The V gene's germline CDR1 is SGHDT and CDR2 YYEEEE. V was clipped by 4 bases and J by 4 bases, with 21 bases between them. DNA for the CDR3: TGTGCCAGCAGCCCTCGCGCTCGGGAGCTAGCTTACAATGAGCAGTTCTTC. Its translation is CASSPRARELAYNEQFF. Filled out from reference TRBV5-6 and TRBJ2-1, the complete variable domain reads DAGVTQSPTHLIKTRGQQVTLRCSPKSGHDTVSWYQQALGQGPQFIFQYYEEEERQRGNFPDRFSGHQFPNYSSELNVNALLLGDSALYLCASSPRARELAYNEQFFGPGTRLTVL.

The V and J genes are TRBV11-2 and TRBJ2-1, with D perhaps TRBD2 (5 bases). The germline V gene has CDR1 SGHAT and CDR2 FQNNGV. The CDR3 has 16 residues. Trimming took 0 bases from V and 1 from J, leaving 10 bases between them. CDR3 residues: CASSLDRTGSYNEQFF. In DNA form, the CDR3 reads TGTGCCAGCAGCTTAGATCGAACGGGGTCCTACAATGAGCAGTTCTTC.

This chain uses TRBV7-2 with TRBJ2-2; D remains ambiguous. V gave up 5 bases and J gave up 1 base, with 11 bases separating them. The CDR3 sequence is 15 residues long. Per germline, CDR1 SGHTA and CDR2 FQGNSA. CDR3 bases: TGTGCCAGCAGCCCCCGACCCCAGAACACCGGGGAGCTGTTTTTT. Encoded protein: CASSPRPQNTGELFF.

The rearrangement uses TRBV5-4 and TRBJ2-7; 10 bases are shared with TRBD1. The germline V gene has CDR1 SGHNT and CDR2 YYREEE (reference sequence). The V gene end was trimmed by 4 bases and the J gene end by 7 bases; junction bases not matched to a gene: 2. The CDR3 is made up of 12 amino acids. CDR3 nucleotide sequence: TGTGCCAGCAGCGGGACAGGGGATGAGCAGTACTTC. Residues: CASSGTGDEQYF.

In DNA form, the CDR3 reads TGTGCCAGCGAAGGGGGAGGGCCCGAGCAGTTCTTC. Protein product: CASEGGGPEQFF. The genes are TRBV2 and TRBJ2-1; tentatively, D is TRBD2 (7 bases). V gave up 8 bases and J gave up 10 bases, with 15 bases separating them. The CDR3 runs 12 residues. Germline assignment: CDR1 SNHLY and CDR2 FYNNEI.

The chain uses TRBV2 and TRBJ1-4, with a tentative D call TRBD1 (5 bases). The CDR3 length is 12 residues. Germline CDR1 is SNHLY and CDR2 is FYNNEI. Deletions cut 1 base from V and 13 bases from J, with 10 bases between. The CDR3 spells CASSEEAGRLFF. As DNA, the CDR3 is TGTGCCAGCAGTGAAGAGGCAGGGCGACTGTTTTTT.

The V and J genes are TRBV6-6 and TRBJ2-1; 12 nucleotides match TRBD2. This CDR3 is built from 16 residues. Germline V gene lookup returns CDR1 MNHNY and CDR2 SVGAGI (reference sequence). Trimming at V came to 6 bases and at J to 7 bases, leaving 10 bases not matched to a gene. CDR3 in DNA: TGTGCCAGCAGCGACCGACTAGCGGGAGTGGGGAATGAGCAGTTCTTC. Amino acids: CASSDRLAGVGNEQFF.

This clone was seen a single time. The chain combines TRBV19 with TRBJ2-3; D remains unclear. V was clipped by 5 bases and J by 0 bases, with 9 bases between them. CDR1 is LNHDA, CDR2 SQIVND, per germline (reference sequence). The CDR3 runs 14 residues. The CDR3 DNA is TGTGCCAGTAGTTCGCAACCCAGCACAGATACGCAGTATTTT. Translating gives CASSSQPSTDTQYF.

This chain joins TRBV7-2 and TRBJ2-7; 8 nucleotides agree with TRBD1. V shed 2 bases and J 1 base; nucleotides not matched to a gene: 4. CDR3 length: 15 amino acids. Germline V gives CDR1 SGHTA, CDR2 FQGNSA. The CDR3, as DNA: TGTGCCAGCAGCTTATACCGACAGGGGTCCTACGAGCAGTACTTC. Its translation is CASSLYRQGSYEQYF.

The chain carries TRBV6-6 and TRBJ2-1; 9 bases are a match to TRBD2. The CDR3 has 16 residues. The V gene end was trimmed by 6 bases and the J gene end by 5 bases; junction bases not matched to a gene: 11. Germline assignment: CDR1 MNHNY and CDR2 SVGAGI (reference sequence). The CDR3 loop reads CASSFRPGLANNEQFF. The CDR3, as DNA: TGTGCCAGCAGCTTCCGGCCGGGACTAGCCAACAATGAGCAGTTCTTC.

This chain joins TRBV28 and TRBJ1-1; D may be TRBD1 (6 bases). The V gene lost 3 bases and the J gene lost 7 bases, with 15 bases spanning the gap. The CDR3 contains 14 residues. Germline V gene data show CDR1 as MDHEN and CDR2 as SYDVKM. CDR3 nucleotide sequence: TGTGCCAGCAGTTTGGGTGGGGGCCGGTTTGAAGCTTTCTTT. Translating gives CASSLGGGRFEAFF.

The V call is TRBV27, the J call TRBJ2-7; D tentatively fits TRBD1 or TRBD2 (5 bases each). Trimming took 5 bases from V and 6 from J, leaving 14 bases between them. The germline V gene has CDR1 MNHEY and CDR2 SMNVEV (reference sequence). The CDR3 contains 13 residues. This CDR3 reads CASSPPGQSEQYF. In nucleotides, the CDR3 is TGTGCCAGCAGTCCCCCGGGGCAAAGCGAGCAGTACTTC.

The CDR3 DNA is TGTGCCAGCAATCCCGGGACCTCATACGAGCAGTACTTC. Translation gives CASNPGTSYEQYF. This chain joins TRBV5-6 and TRBJ2-7; D may match TRBD1 or TRBD2 (5 bases each). The germline CDR1 and CDR2 sequences are SGHDT and YYEEEE. Deletions cut 6 bases from V and 4 bases from J, with 14 bases between. This CDR3 is built from 13 residues.

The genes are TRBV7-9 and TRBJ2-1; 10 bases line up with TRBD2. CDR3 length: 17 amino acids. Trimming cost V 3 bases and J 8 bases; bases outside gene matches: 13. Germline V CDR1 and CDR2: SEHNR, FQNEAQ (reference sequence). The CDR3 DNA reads TGTGCCAGCAGCTTCGGGTATTTGCTAGCGGGAGTCGATGAGCAGTTCTTC. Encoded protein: CASSFGYLLAGVDEQFF.

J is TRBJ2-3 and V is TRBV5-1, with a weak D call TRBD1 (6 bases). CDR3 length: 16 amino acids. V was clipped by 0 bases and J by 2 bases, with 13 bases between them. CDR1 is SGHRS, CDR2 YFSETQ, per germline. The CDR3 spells CASSLGQASDTDTQYF. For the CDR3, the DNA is TGCGCCAGCAGCTTGGGACAGGCATCGGACACAGATACGCAGTATTTT.

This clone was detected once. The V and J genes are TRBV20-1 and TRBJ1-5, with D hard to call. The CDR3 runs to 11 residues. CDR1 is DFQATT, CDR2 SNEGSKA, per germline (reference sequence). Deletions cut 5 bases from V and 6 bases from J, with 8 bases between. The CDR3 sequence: CSAGDGQPQHF. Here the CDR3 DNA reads TGCAGTGCTGGGGATGGTCAGCCCCAGCATTTT.

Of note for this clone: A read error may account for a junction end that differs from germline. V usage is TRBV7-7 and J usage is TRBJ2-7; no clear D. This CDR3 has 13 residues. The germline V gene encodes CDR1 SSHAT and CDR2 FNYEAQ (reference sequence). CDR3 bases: TGTGCTAGCAGCCAAAGCGAGAGCGCCCAGCAGTACTTC. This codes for CASSQSESAQQYF.

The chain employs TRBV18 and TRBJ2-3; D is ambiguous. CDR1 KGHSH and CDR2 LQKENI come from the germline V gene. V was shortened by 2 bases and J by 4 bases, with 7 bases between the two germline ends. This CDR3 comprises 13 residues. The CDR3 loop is CASSPYPPDTQYF. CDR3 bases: TGTGCCAGCTCACCATACCCCCCAGATACGCAGTATTTT.

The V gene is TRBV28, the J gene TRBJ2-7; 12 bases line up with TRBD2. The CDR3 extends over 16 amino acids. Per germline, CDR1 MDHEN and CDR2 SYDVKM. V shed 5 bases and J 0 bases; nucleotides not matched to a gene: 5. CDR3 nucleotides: TGTGCCAGCAGTACCGGGACTAGCGGGTACTCCTACGAGCAGTACTTC. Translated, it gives CASSTGTSGYSYEQYF.

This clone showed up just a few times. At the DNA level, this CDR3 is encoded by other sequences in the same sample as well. The CDR3 DNA sequence: TGTGCCAGCAGTCCTGACAGGGCCGAGCAGTACTTC. Translating it yields CASSPDRAEQYF. The chain links TRBV6-6 to TRBJ2-7; 7 bases fit TRBD1. Per the germline V gene, CDR1 is MNHNY and CDR2 is SVGAGI (reference sequence). Trimming cost V 5 bases and J 6 bases; bases outside gene matches: 4. The CDR3 loop spans 12 amino acids.

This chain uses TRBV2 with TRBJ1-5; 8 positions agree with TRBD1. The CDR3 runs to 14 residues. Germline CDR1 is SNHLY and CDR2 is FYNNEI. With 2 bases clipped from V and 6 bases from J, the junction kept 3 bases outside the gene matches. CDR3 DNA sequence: TGTGCCAGCAGTGAACAGGGGGCTGGTCAGCCCCAGCATTTT. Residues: CASSEQGAGQPQHF.

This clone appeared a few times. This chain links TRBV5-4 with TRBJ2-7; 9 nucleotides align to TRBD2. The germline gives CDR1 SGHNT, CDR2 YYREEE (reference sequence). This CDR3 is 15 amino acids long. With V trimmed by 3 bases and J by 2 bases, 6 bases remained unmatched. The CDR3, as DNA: TGTGCCAGCAGCTCGGCTAGCGGGATGACCTACGAGCAGTACTTC. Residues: CASSSASGMTYEQYF.

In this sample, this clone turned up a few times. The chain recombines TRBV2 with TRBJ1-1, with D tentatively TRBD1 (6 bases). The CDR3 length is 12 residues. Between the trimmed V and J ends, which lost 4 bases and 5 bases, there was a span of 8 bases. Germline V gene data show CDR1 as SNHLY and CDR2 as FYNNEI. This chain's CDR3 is CASSARGTEAFF. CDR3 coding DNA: TGTGCCAGCAGTGCTAGGGGGACTGAAGCTTTCTTT.

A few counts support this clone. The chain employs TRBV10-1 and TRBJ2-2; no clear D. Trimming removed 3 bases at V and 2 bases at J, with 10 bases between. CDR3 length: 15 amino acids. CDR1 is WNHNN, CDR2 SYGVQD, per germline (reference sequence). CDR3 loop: CASSDTNDNTGELFF. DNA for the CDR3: TGCGCCAGCAGTGATACTAACGATAACACCGGGGAGCTGTTTTTT.

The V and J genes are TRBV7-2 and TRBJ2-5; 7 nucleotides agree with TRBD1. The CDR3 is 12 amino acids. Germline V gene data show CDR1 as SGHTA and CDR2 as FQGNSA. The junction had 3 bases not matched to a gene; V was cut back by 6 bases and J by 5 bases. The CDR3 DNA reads TGTGCCAGCAGTCTGGACAGGGAGACCCAGTACTTC. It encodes CASSLDRETQYF.

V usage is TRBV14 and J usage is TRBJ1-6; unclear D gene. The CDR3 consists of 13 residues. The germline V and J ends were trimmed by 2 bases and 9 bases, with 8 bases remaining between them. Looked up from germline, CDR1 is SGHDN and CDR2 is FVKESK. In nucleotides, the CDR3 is TGTGCCAGCAGCCAAACAACTTTTTCACCCCTCCACTTT. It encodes CASSQTTFSPLHF.

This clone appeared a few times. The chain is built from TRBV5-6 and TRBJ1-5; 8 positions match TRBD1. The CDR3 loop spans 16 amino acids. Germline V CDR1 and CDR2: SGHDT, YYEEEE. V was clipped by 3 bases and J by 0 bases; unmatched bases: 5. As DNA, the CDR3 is TGTGCCAGCAGCTCACGACAGGGGCGTAGCAATCAGCCCCAGCATTTT. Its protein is CASSSRQGRSNQPQHF.

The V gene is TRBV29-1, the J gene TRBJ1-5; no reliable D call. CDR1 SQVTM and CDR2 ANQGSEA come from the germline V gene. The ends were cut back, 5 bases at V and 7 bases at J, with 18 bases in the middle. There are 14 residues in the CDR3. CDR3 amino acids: CSVMGAGVGQPQHF. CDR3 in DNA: TGCAGCGTTATGGGCGCAGGAGTAGGACAGCCCCAGCATTTT.